This entry describes one T cell receptor beta chain. Its target is unknown. Per the germline V gene, CDR1 is MNHNS and CDR2 is SASEGT. CDR3 size: 13 residues. V was pared by 7 bases and J by 4 bases, with 11 bases between. This specimen comes from a study of cytomegalovirus exposure and HLA in healthy donors. Study-wide findings and caveats: A later analysis by the authors found several of the most significant clusters apparently linked to common viral pathogens. Cytomegalovirus association was listed for 164 TCR beta chains. Roughly uniform sequencing depth across donors was assumed, possibly incorrectly.

13 Jbeta primers and 60 Vbeta primers were used for the PCR. The data were produced by immunoSEQ multiplex PCR, yet TCRdb's version contains in-frame clones alone and is incomplete. The repertoire holds about 160,000 clones, with around 82% as singletons. Sequences were obtained from PBMCs. The clonotype was recovered from a man aged 50 or older in good health and CMV-seropositive. The chain uses TRBV6-1 and TRBJ1-5; D not certain. CDR3 amino acids: CASIIDGNQPQHF. The CDR3 bases are TGTGCCAGCATCATAGACGGGAATCAGCCCCAGCATTTT.